This TCR beta chain came from a study of shared clonotypes between healthy human individuals (dated by TCRdb to 2019 to 2021). Study-level background: A few men and a couple of women, aged 18 to 49 years, made up the cohort. For each donor, CD4 naive and CD4 memory were each given three plates, CD8 naive was given two plates, and CD8 memory was given one plate. To estimate repertoire size and how much clonotypes are shared between individuals, the study performed deep sequencing of blood TCR repertoires from a few healthy adults. Different laboratories and diverse techniques were used to prepare libraries and sequence TCR repertoires, to increase sequencing depth and limit assay-specific biases. Between about 0.8 and 9 billion PBMCs per donor were obtained by leukapheresis.

Donors were healthy HIV-negative adults with no recently reported acute infections or vaccinations. Every donor was a Caucasian adult residing in Nashville, Tennessee, USA. CD4+ T cells were enriched by magnetic negative selection; naive cells were then positively selected on CD45RA, and the negative fraction formed the memory subset. Blood was collected by leukapheresis, and PBMCs were isolated by Ficoll-Histopaque density gradient centrifugation and then cryopreserved in liquid nitrogen vapor phase. Analytical flow cytometry was used to check the purity and quantity of each magnetically sorted T cell population. Each sorted fraction had its genomic DNA isolated and then quantified by UV absorbance on a Nanodrop 2000c. Both ends counted, the CDR3 spans 9 residues. Points the paper makes about the study in general: Across four donors, 5% to 6% of naive CD4, roughly 3.8% of naive CD8, roughly 2.2% of memory CD4, and 0.3% to 0.45% of memory CD8 clonotypes were shared. Compared with non-shared clonotypes, clonotypes shared by all four sorted-subset donors had higher generation probabilities. Naive subsets generally had larger estimated clonotype richness than memory subsets did. Because the study included a small number of donors, the genetic and exposure-history diversity represented was limited. Sampling was restricted to blood, and TCR repertoires in tissues likely differ from the TCR repertoires found in blood. Incomplete sequencing was indicated by rarefaction of sorted-subset datasets, despite the large sequencing depth. Pairwise subsampling indicated that sequencing depth was expected to affect the degree of clonotype sharing among donors.

About this clone: Its target antigen remains unknown. No conserved phenylalanine or tryptophan ends this CDR3, so it is likely a read error. The DNA is omitted, as the CDR3 cannot be located on it reliably, and the CDR3 follows TCRdb's listing.

Using the deep immunoSEQ assay, multiplex PCR amplified TCR CDR3 regions from genomic DNA. Genomic DNA extracted from each cell subset was distributed evenly over all wells of several immunoSEQ 96-well plates, and each plate served as one replicate. For sorted subsets, 200 ng of genomic DNA, equivalent to roughly 30,000 T cell genomes, went into each replicate PCR. Purified libraries were measured with a Qubit 3.0 fluorometer, size-checked on a Bioanalyzer 2100, and measured again with the KAPA Library Quantification kit. A separate single-read 150-cycle Illumina NextSeq 550 flow cell was used to sequence each immunoSEQ 96-well plate. The authors processed their data as follows. Because the immunoSEQ output included only junctional sequences and no quality scores, the filtering could not be the same as the filtering used for full-length reads. To assign V/J genes and CDR3, sequences were annotated against IMGT germline references using PyIR, a Python wrapper for IgBLAST v1.9. Any read was removed if the V/J assignment was weak (E-value above 1e-6), the CDR3 was missing, or the read contained stop codons, out-of-frame junctions, or ambiguous translated residues. A V3J clonotype was defined by an identical inferred V gene, J gene, and CDR3 amino acid sequence. Percentage overlap between repertoires was calculated by dividing the number of shared unique clonotypes by the size of the smaller repertoire. Three approaches were used to assess repertoire richness: RTK rarefaction, the Chao1 estimator, and Recon v2.1 estimates of unobserved clonotypes. Generation probabilities for all TCRbeta clonotypes obtained by the gDNA method from a handful of donors were computed using OLGA. TCRdb mirrors the immuneACCESS table, restricted to in-frame sequences. Some clones are absent from its copies; in checked studies, under half trace to an unresolved V gene, and the reason for the others is unknown. The V and J calls and the clone size are those of that table, but D and trimming were determined from the DNA. The sample profile shows millions of clones; approximately 95% of them were found once. The ten largest make up approximately 0.4% of the sample.

This receptor was obtained from a man aged 18 to 29 in good health. Some clones in this sample may be carry-over from other donors' samples. Material: naive CD4+ T cells from PBMCs. Reading the label with the study, this specimen's cell subset or site is: CD45RA+ positively selected. The rearrangement joined TRBV7-5 to TRBJ1-5. TRBV7-5 is shown as a pseudogene. The CDR3 protein is CVRSLEARD.